Reported below is one T cell receptor (beta chain). Clones were read by immunoSEQ multiplex PCR, and TCRdb kept only the in-frame ones, dropping some. The sample holds 66,000 or so clones, 85% to 90% seen once. These data are taken from a study of technical replicates of blood from several donors. Germline-derived CDR1 and CDR2 are MNHEY and SVGAGI. The CDR3 is 12 amino acids. Trimming cost V 2 bases and J 7 bases, with 8 bases left between them. V gene TRBV6-5 combines with J gene TRBJ1-1; no clear D. This receptor was obtained from a human donor in good health. Some clones in this sample may be carry-over from other donors' samples. Source material: PBMCs. CDR3 sequence: CASSYRAGEAFF. CDR3 bases: TGTGCCAGCAGTTACCGGGCGGGTGAAGCTTTCTTT.